One sample yielded the 27 T cell receptor beta chains listed below, sequenced in a study of blood T cell repertoires in COVID-19 (dated by TCRdb to between 2020 and 2021). Receptors were amplified or captured by the immunoSEQ multiplex PCR assay. TCRdb stores this immuneACCESS table with in-frame sequences only. Part of the clones is absent; in the studies checked, under half of the shortfall reflects unresolved V genes, and no reason is known for the rest. The sample records tens of thousands of clones, 79% of which are singletons. Roughly 5.9% of the sample is taken by the ten largest. The specimen was peripheral blood. The receptors shown here come from a woman older than 75 with active or convalescent COVID-19.

Here the CDR3 reads CASSLPGTGLGSQHF. The CDR3, as DNA: TGTGCCAGTAGTCTTCCCGGGACAGGGCTCGGGTCCCAGCATTTT. V usage is TRBV19 and J usage is TRBJ1-5; 9 bases match TRBD1. There are 15 residues in the CDR3. V trimming: 5 bases; J trimming: 11 bases; junction bases outside the gene matches: 13. Germline V gives CDR1 LNHDA, CDR2 SQIVND (reference sequence).

The V gene is TRBV27, the J gene TRBJ2-7, with D possibly matching TRBD1 (6 bases). The V gene lost 3 bases and the J gene lost 6 bases, with 15 bases spanning the gap. CDR1 is MNHEY and CDR2 is SMNVEV in the germline V gene (reference sequence). The CDR3 runs to 14 residues. The CDR3, as DNA: TGTGCCAGCAGTTTCAGGGGAGAAGTGGCCGAGCAGTACTTC. Translation: CASSFRGEVAEQYF.

In its sample, this clone was seen a few times. The chain couples TRBV5-1 to TRBJ2-3, with TRBD1 identical over 10 bases. CDR1 and CDR2 (germline): SGHRS, YFSETQ. Trimming at V came to 7 bases and at J to 2 bases, leaving 7 bases not matched to a gene. The CDR3 is 15 residues long. CDR3 sequence: CASYPDRGVTDTQYF. The CDR3 DNA sequence: TGCGCCAGCTACCCGGACAGGGGGGTCACAGATACGCAGTATTTT. The whole variable domain, remainder taken from reference TRBV5-1 and TRBJ2-3, is KAGVTQTPRYLIKTRGQQVTLSCSPISGHRSVSWYQQTPGQGLQFLFEYFSETQRNKGNFPGRFSGRQFSNSRSEMNVSTLELGDSALYLCASYPDRGVTDTQYFGPGTRLTVL.

The genes are TRBV21-1 and TRBJ2-7; the table names TRBD2, a call not compared with the DNA. TRBV21-1 is a pseudogene locus. This CDR3 spans 14 amino acids. The CDR3 spells CASIPGGRGYEQYF. In DNA, the CDR3 is TGTGCCAGCATCCCCGGAGGACGGGGCTACGAGCAGTACTTC.

The V and J genes are TRBV12-1 and TRBJ2-7; the D call of TRBD2 is as the table states it, not checked on the DNA. TRBV12-1 is shown as a pseudogene. CDR3 length: 15 amino acids. The CDR3 coding sequence is TGTGCCAGCAGCCCAATAGCCGAAAGCTCCTACGAGCAGTACTTC. Protein product: CASSPIAESSYEQYF.

The genes are TRBV7-9 and TRBJ2-7, with a weak D call TRBD1 (5 bases). Germline loops: CDR1 SEHNR, CDR2 FQNEAQ (reference sequence). The CDR3 is made up of 14 amino acids. V was cut by 4 bases and J by 2 bases, with 12 bases left in between. The CDR3 is CASSSMDTTYEQYF. Here the CDR3 DNA reads TGTGCCAGCAGCTCGATGGACACCACCTACGAGCAGTACTTC.

This clone was seen more than once but under ten times. The rearrangement uses TRBV2 and TRBJ1-2, with D perhaps matching TRBD1 (5 bases). CDR1 is SNHLY, CDR2 FYNNEI, per germline. Trimming left V 6 bases short and J 6 bases short, with 20 bases between. This CDR3 comprises 15 residues. The CDR3 reads CASRGTVRAGNGYTF. The CDR3 nucleotides read TGTGCCAGCAGGGGCACCGTCCGGGCAGGGAATGGCTACACCTTC.

The V call is TRBV19, the J call TRBJ2-5; 9 bases agree with TRBD2. J was trimmed by 4 bases and V by 7 bases; bases with no gene match: 7. Germline CDR1 and CDR2: LNHDA and SQIVND (reference sequence). The CDR3 is 14 amino acids. The CDR3 DNA is TGTGCCAGTAAAGCCCGCGGGAGGGGAGAGACCCAGTACTTC. Its protein is CASKARGRGETQYF.

This clone was detected a few times. The rearrangement joins TRBV4-3 to TRBJ1-1, with 10 positions matching TRBD1. The length of the CDR3 is 15 residues. The V gene end was trimmed by 4 bases and the J gene end by 1 base; junction bases not matched to a gene: 3. CDR1 and CDR2 from the germline V gene are LGHNA and YSLEER. The CDR3 spells CASSPGDRGNTEAFF. The CDR3 region has the DNA TGCGCCAGCAGCCCGGGGGACAGGGGGAACACTGAAGCTTTCTTT.

The chain uses TRBV2 and TRBJ2-7, with 10 bases identical to TRBD1. Germline lookup yields CDR1 SNHLY and CDR2 FYNNEI. The V segment lost 8 bases and the J segment 6 bases; nucleotides outside the gene matches: 10. This CDR3 comprises 14 residues. The CDR3 bases are TGTGCCAGCGGGCAGACAGGGGGCGTTTCCGAGCAGTACTTC. This sequence encodes CASGQTGGVSEQYF.

V usage is TRBV3-1 (or the pseudogene TRBV3-2) and J usage is TRBJ2-7, with 9 bases identical to TRBD1. The germline CDR1 and CDR2 sequences are LGHDT and YNNKEL (reference sequence). This CDR3 is 15 amino acids long. The junction had 7 bases not matched to a gene; V was cut back by 0 bases and J by 7 bases. The CDR3 DNA sequence: TGTGCCAGCAGCCAAGAGAACAGGGGGCAACGGGAGCAGTACTTC. Its translation: CASSQENRGQREQYF.

This chain uses TRBV15 with TRBJ2-7; D perhaps matches TRBD2 (6 bases). The germline gives CDR1 LNHNV, CDR2 YYDKDF (reference sequence). This CDR3 has 16 residues. V was clipped by 3 bases and J by 3 bases, with 18 bases between them. CDR3 in amino acids: CATSSGKGLTDYEQYF. CDR3 nucleotides: TGTGCCACCAGCAGCGGAAAAGGACTAACGGACTACGAGCAGTACTTC.

This clone occurred once. The CDR3 here is CASRLTVATEAFF. The CDR3 coding sequence is TGTGCCAGCAGACTGACAGTAGCCACTGAAGCTTTCTTT. This chain uses TRBV28 with TRBJ1-1; D possibly corresponds to TRBD1 (5 bases). This CDR3 spans 13 amino acids. Trimming took 6 bases from V and 4 from J, leaving 12 bases between them. In germline, CDR1 is MDHEN, CDR2 SYDVKM.

V usage is TRBV18 and J usage is TRBJ1-1; unclear D gene. V gave up 3 bases and J gave up 0 bases, with 11 bases separating them. Germline CDR1 and CDR2: KGHSH and LQKENI. The CDR3 consists of 15 residues. The CDR3: CASSPSNILNTEAFF. The CDR3 DNA follows: TGTGCCAGCTCACCGTCGAACATCCTGAACACTGAAGCTTTCTTT.

This chain links TRBV9 with TRBJ2-5; D gene ambiguous. CDR3 length: 12 residues. Between the trimmed V and J ends, which lost 7 bases and 5 bases, there was a span of 12 bases. Germline V gene lookup returns CDR1 SGDLS and CDR2 YYNGEE. The CDR3: CASSSGWETQYF. Written as DNA, the CDR3 is TGTGCCAGCTCGTCAGGCTGGGAGACCCAGTACTTC.

This clone was seen only a few times. J is TRBJ1-3 and V is TRBV5-1, with no clear D. Trimming left V 0 bases short and J 4 bases short, with 8 bases between. Per the germline V gene, CDR1 is SGHRS and CDR2 is YFSETQ. This CDR3 spans 14 amino acids. CDR3 coding DNA: TGCGCCAGCAGCTTGGACACGTGGGGAAACACCATATATTTT. Residues: CASSLDTWGNTIYF. Looking up the rest from reference TRBV5-1 and TRBJ1-3 gives the full variable domain: KAGVTQTPRYLIKTRGQQVTLSCSPISGHRSVSWYQQTPGQGLQFLFEYFSETQRNKGNFPGRFSGRQFSNSRSEMNVSTLELGDSALYLCASSLDTWGNTIYFGEGSWLTVV.

This clone was seen just once. The chain couples TRBV6-5 to TRBJ1-2; D not certain. This CDR3 spans 14 amino acids. Trimming left V 2 bases short and J 9 bases short, with 16 bases between. CDR1 MNHEY and CDR2 SVGAGI come from the germline V gene. CDR3 sequence reads: CASSYGRYPISYTF. DNA for the CDR3: TGTGCCAGCAGTTACGGCAGGTACCCTATCAGCTACACCTTC.

V gene TRBV5-1 combines with J gene TRBJ2-2; 12 nucleotides match TRBD2. Germline V gives CDR1 SGHRS, CDR2 YFSETQ. There are 17 residues in the CDR3. Losses at the gene ends were 3 bases for V and 4 bases for J; bases not matched to a gene: 7. CDR3 sequence (DNA): TGCGCCAGCAGCTCTCTTACTAGCGGGGGGAGCACCGGGGAGCTGTTTTTT. This encodes CASSSLTSGGSTGELFF.

A single count supports this clone. This rearrangement joins TRBV6-4 to TRBJ1-1, with a weak D call TRBD1 (6 bases). Germline-derived CDR1 and CDR2 are MRHNA and SNTAGT. V dropped 2 bases and J dropped 8 bases, with 9 bases sitting between them. The length of the CDR3 is 12 residues. The CDR3 DNA sequence: TGTGCCAGCAGTGACGGGGGCTCCGAAGCTTTCTTT. It codes for CASSDGGSEAFF.

The rearrangement uses TRBV2 and TRBJ1-1; D is possibly TRBD1 (5 bases). CDR1 SNHLY and CDR2 FYNNEI come from the germline V gene. The CDR3 consists of 13 residues. V was trimmed by 6 bases and J by 0 bases, leaving 8 bases between them. The CDR3 spells CASRGHLNTEAFF. In DNA form, the CDR3 reads TGTGCCAGCAGAGGACATCTGAACACTGAAGCTTTCTTT.

This clone was seen only once. This chain connects TRBV29-1 to TRBJ2-3; 10 nucleotides agree with TRBD1. The germline V gene encodes CDR1 SQVTM and CDR2 ANQGSEA. Trimming removed 8 bases from V and 3 bases from J; junction bases left unmatched: 8. The CDR3 is 14 residues long. The CDR3 region is CSIGGTGVTDTQYF. The CDR3, as DNA: TGCAGCATTGGGGGGACAGGGGTAACAGATACGCAGTATTTT.

V usage is TRBV4-1 and J usage is TRBJ2-5; 8 bases are a match to TRBD2. Looked up from germline, CDR1 is MGHRA and CDR2 is YSYEKL. This CDR3 is built from 17 residues. V lost 0 bases and J lost 1; bases outside the gene matches: 7. CDR3 sequence: CASSQDKIAGLQETQYF. CDR3 DNA sequence: TGCGCCAGCAGCCAAGATAAGATAGCGGGGCTCCAAGAGACCCAGTACTTC.

This CDR3 is CAISEGGRAHDHTDTQYF. In DNA form, the CDR3 reads TGTGCCATCAGTGAAGGGGGGAGGGCCCATGATCACACAGATACGCAGTATTTT. The J gene is TRBJ2-3, the V gene TRBV10-3; perhaps TRBD2 as D (7 bases). The germline V gene encodes CDR1 ENHRY and CDR2 SYGVKD. The CDR3 totals 18 residues. V was cut by 3 bases and J by 2 bases, with 21 bases left in between.

V usage is TRBV4-3 and J usage is TRBJ1-2; D possibly corresponds to TRBD1 (6 bases). Germline CDR1 LGHNA, CDR2 YSLEER. The CDR3 has 15 residues. The V gene lost 4 bases and the J gene lost 5 bases, with 17 bases spanning the gap. The CDR3 loop is CASSLILGTTYGYTF. In DNA, the CDR3 is TGCGCCAGCAGCCTCATCCTCGGGACAACTTATGGCTACACCTTC.

V usage is TRBV2 and J usage is TRBJ1-6; unclear D gene. There are 17 residues in the CDR3. V lost 4 bases and J 0 bases, leaving 13 bases between the germline ends. Germline assignment: CDR1 SNHLY and CDR2 FYNNEI. The CDR3 nucleotides read TGTGCCAGCAGTGTAGGAATACGGAGCTCCTATAATTCACCCCTCCACTTT. It translates to CASSVGIRSSYNSPLHF. Full variable domain (rest looked up from reference TRBV2 and TRBJ1-6): EPEVTQTPSHQVTQMGQEVILRCVPISNHLYFYWYRQILGQKVEFLVSFYNNEISEKSEIFDDQFSVERPDGSNFTLKIRSTKLEDSAMYFCASSVGIRSSYNSPLHFGNGTRLTVT.

J is TRBJ2-5 and V is TRBV10-3; 10 bases line up with TRBD2. In germline, CDR1 is ENHRY, CDR2 SYGVKD. The CDR3 is 15 amino acids. The trim removed 8 bases at V and 5 bases at J, leaving 11 bases unmatched. The CDR3 here is CAISVGAGGLETQYF. The CDR3 DNA is TGTGCCATCTCCGTCGGAGCGGGGGGGCTTGAGACCCAGTACTTC.

The CDR3 sequence is CASSPSIGEGDTEAFF. CDR3 coding DNA: TGTGCCAGCTCACCGAGTATTGGTGAGGGGGACACTGAAGCTTTCTTT. The genes are TRBV18 and TRBJ1-1; TRBD1 is a possible D gene (6 bases). This CDR3 comprises 16 residues. Germline lookup yields CDR1 KGHSH and CDR2 LQKENI. V lost 3 bases and J 3 bases, leaving 17 bases between the germline ends.